The table lists the clone carrying this TCR beta chain with a few counts. This specimen comes from a study of blood T cell repertoires in COVID-19. For the study at large: Sources were T cells, B-cell-depleted T cells, or PBMCs; the material itself was cDNA or gDNA.

TCRdb's copy holds only in-frame clones and misses some; the assay was immunoSEQ multiplex PCR. The table shows about 140,000 clones, with 70% to 85% occurring only once. The CDR3 extends over 14 amino acids. From germline, CDR1 is SGHTA and CDR2 FQGNSA. V lost 2 bases and J 2 bases, leaving 10 bases between the germline ends. The chain uses TRBV7-2 and TRBJ2-7, with a tentative D call TRBD2 (6 bases). The specimen was peripheral blood. This TCR derives from a man between 60 and 75 years old with active or convalescent COVID-19. CDR3 in amino acids: CASSLTEGPYEQYF. The CDR3 DNA follows: TGTGCCAGCAGCTTAACGGAGGGCCCCTACGAGCAGTACTTC.